The 5 T cell receptor beta chains given below trace back to one sample, sequenced in a study of T-cell reconstitution after alpha-beta-depleted transplantation in children. It was with unique molecular identifiers that the TCRbeta library was prepared. TCRdb independently ran MiXCR on the PCR reads; one entry per CDR3 protein. The repertoire holds 800,000 to 1,000,000 distinct CDR3 sequences, with 25% to 35% as singletons. The input for sequencing was PBMCs, mostly from graft donor cells, taken 360 days after TCRalphabeta/CD19-depleted stem cell transplant. These receptor sequences come from a boy under three years old who had a stem cell transplant for SCID, so the T cells may come from the graft donor.

The rearrangement links TRBV11-2 to TRBJ1-1, with unresolved D. Germline V CDR1 and CDR2: SGHAT, FQNNGV. The CDR3 is 15 residues long. V was trimmed by 1 base and J by 1 base, leaving 10 bases between them. The CDR3 DNA follows: TGTGCCAGCAGCTTAGGCAGCAGCAAGAACACTGAAGCTTTCTTT. Residues: CASSLGSSKNTEAFF.

A few counts support this clonotype. CDR3 sequence: CASSLGGRAGGPYEQYF. The CDR3 DNA reads as TGTGCCAGCAGCTTAGGCGGTAGAGCGGGGGGGCCCTACGAGCAGTACTTC. The chain carries TRBV7-8 and TRBJ2-7; the match to TRBD2 covers 10 bases. The CDR3 spans 17 residues. J was trimmed by 2 bases and V by 1 base; bases with no gene match: 8. CDR1 and CDR2 from the germline V gene are SGHVS and FQNEAQ.

This clonotype was recorded a few times. The CDR3 sequence is CASSEGARLPEQFF. CDR3 bases: TGTGCCAGCAGTGAAGGGGCCCGGCTTCCTGAGCAGTTCTTC. The chain links TRBV6-1 to TRBJ2-1, with D uncertain. V shed 1 base and J shed 9 bases, with 13 bases lying between them. Germline V lookup: CDR1 MNHNS, CDR2 SASEGT. The CDR3 is 14 residues long.

The genes are TRBV9 and TRBJ2-3, with D perhaps matching TRBD1 or TRBD2 (7 bases each). The CDR3 runs 14 residues. V lost 6 bases to trimming and J lost 1 base, with 12 bases between them. Per the germline V gene, CDR1 is SGDLS and CDR2 is YYNGEE. CDR3 in amino acids: CASNPGGGTDTQYF. The CDR3 nucleotides are TGTGCCAGCAACCCAGGGGGGGGCACAGATACGCAGTATTTT.

This clonotype was seen a handful of times. This sequence joins TRBV12-3 or TRBV12-4 and TRBJ1-5; possibly TRBD1 for D (5 bases). The CDR3 runs 17 residues. The V end lost 6 bases, the J end lost 1 base, and 19 bases lay between the germline ends. CDR3 bases: TGTGCCAGCAGCTCCTCGGGACGGGGCTCGAGCAATCAGCCCCAGCATTTT. Protein product: CASSSSGRGSSNQPQHF.